The clone carrying this TCR beta chain was counted a few times. Its cognate antigen is unknown. Each CDR3 protein is one row after TCRdb ran MiXCR on the 5' RACE reads. The table records about 750,000 distinct CDR3 sequences, under 20% of them present only once. The data are from a study of CD8 T cells in ankylosing spondylitis. Findings and caveats of the study: What seemed typical of ankylosing spondylitis blood was a TCR beta motif built from eight highly homologous variants. There was reportedly significant enrichment of clones that were disease-linked in matched ankylosing spondylitis synovial fluid.

CDR1 KGHDR and CDR2 SFDVKD come from the germline V gene. The CDR3 runs 15 residues. V was cut by 2 bases and J by 1 base, with 9 bases left in between. This sequence was found in a male donor with ankylosing spondylitis. V usage is TRBV24-1 and J usage is TRBJ2-3; possible D gene TRBD1, 6 bases. Material for sequencing was blood, either unsorted or a sorted T cell fraction (not recorded which). The CDR3 sequence: CATSDSGAGTDTQYF. For the CDR3, the DNA is TGTGCCACCAGTGATTCAGGGGCTGGCACAGATACGCAGTATTTT.